This is a list of T cell receptor beta chains from one sample in a study of T cells after yellow fever vaccination. In TCRdb, the 5' RACE reads were re-called with MiXCR into one record per CDR3 protein. Here the sample spans under 600,000 distinct CDR3 sequences, around a fifth being singletons. This sample comprised PBMCs, obtained about 20 days after the first yellow fever vaccination. The receptor source for this set is a man younger than 35 who received the YFV17D yellow fever vaccine. Each CDR3 is given with its conserved first and last residue. A D gene is named only where the DNA matches it firmly. Clone size is stated in some rows and not others, as once, few, many or a class when expanded.

j_call,d_call,clone_size,cdr3_length,v_call,cdr3_aa,cdr3_nt
TRBJ2-5,.,few,15,TRBV7-2,CASSPWTQSMETQYF,TGTGCCAGCAGCCCTTGGACCCAATCGATGGAGACCCAGTACTTC
TRBJ2-1,.,.,15,TRBV18,CASSPPGRYYNEQFF,TGTGCCAGCTCACCACCGGGTCGCTATTACAATGAGCAGTTCTTC
TRBJ2-4,.,few,16,TRBV4-2,CASSQEAGPAKNIQYF,TGTGCCAGCAGCCAAGAGGCAGGCCCGGCCAAAAACATTCAGTACTTC
TRBJ2-3,.,.,14,TRBV10-1,CASSESYRVDTQYF,TGCGCCAGCAGTGAGTCTTACAGGGTCGATACGCAGTATTTT
TRBJ2-7,TRBD1,.,15,TRBV12-3/TRBV12-4,CASSPTGTGRNEQYF,TGTGCCAGCAGTCCCACCGGGACAGGGCGAAACGAGCAGTACTTC
TRBJ1-2,TRBD1,few,12,TRBV20-1,CSAGTGGEGYTF,TGCAGTGCTGGGACAGGGGGAGAGGGCTACACCTTC
TRBJ2-6,TRBD2,.,20,TRBV27,CASTPILGSGGRSGANVLTF,TGTGCCAGCACTCCTATCCTAGGCTCAGGCGGGAGATCTGGGGCCAACGTCCTGACTTTC
TRBJ1-3,.,many,16,TRBV7-2,CASSPRQVRSGNTIYF,TGTGCCAGCAGCCCCCGACAGGTTCGCTCTGGAAACACCATATATTTT
TRBJ2-1,.,few,12,TRBV27,CASSSAWDEQFF,TGTGCCAGCAGTTCCGCGTGGGATGAGCAGTTCTTC
TRBJ1-5,TRBD1,many,12,TRBV28,CASGTAPPSQHF,TGTGCCAGCGGGACAGCCCCCCCGTCCCAGCATTTT
TRBJ2-7,.,.,16,TRBV7-3,CASSAGGGVLENEQYF,TGTGCCAGCAGCGCAGGTGGGGGCGTATTAGAGAACGAGCAGTACTTC
TRBJ2-2,TRBD2,.,14,TRBV11-1,CASTRRGRTGELFF,TGTGCCAGCACCCGGCGGGGGAGAACCGGGGAGCTGTTTTTT
TRBJ2-7,.,few,15,TRBV4-1,CASSQGGSLVDEQYF,TGCGCCAGCAGCCAGGGGGGCAGCCTCGTAGACGAGCAGTACTTC
TRBJ2-7,TRBD1,many,13,TRBV29-1,CSVVGTGLYEQYF,TGCAGCGTTGTGGGGACAGGGCTCTACGAGCAGTACTTC
TRBJ2-5,.,.,14,TRBV5-1,CASSTGTASETQYF,TGCGCCAGCAGCACAGGGACTGCCAGTGAGACCCAGTACTTC
TRBJ1-2,.,.,13,TRBV2,CACRVVANYGYTF,TGTGCCTGCAGGGTGGTGGCTAACTATGGCTACACCTTC
TRBJ2-5,TRBD2,many,14,TRBV11-1,CASIESSSGETQYF,TGTGCCAGCATCGAATCTTCTAGCGGAGAGACCCAGTACTTC
TRBJ1-4,.,.,15,TRBV5-1,CASSLVSGVSEKLFF,TGCGCCAGCAGCTTGGTATCCGGAGTAAGTGAAAAACTGTTTTTT
TRBJ1-2,TRBD1,.,15,TRBV7-9,CALNDGQLTGDGYTF,TGTGCCCTCAACGACGGGCAATTAACAGGGGATGGCTACACCTTC
TRBJ2-3,TRBD1,few,16,TRBV7-9,CASSLGDRGSTDTQYF,TGTGCCAGCAGCTTGGGAGACAGGGGTAGCACAGATACGCAGTATTTT
TRBJ2-2,.,.,16,TRBV5-1,CASSLAKDTNTGELFF,TGCGCCAGCAGCTTGGCCAAGGACACGAACACCGGGGAGCTGTTTTTT
TRBJ2-2,.,few,15,TRBV7-2,CASGSLGGRTGELFF,TGTGCCAGCGGCTCGTTGGGGGGCCGCACCGGGGAGCTGTTTTTT
TRBJ1-2,TRBD1,.,13,TRBV6-2/TRBV6-3,CASGDPGGIGYTF,TGTGCCAGCGGCGACCCAGGGGGTATTGGCTACACCTTC
TRBJ2-2,TRBD2,few,19,TRBV25-1,CASSEEIPGTSGGTGELFF,TGTGCCAGCAGTGAAGAGATACCCGGGACTAGCGGGGGCACCGGGGAGCTGTTTTTT
TRBJ1-1,.,.,13,TRBV29-1,CSIVRPLNTEAFF,TGCAGCATTGTTCGGCCCTTGAACACTGAAGCTTTCTTT